The 10 T cell receptor beta chains given below trace back to one sample, sequenced in a study of T-cell reconstitution after alpha-beta-depleted transplantation in children. Unique molecular identifiers were used in preparing the TCRbeta library. TCRdb re-called the PCR reads with MiXCR, one entry per CDR3 protein. This table has around 380,000 distinct CDR3 sequences, approximately 10% appearing once. Specimen: PBMCs from the stem cell graft donor, collected from the stem cell graft. The receptors derive from a human donor who donated a stem cell graft to a child with acute myeloid leukemia.

This clonotype showed up many times. The CDR3 region is CASSRPTGAGTEAFF. Written as DNA, the CDR3 is TGTGCCAGCAGCCGACCCACAGGGGCGGGCACTGAAGCTTTCTTT. The chain links TRBV6-2 or TRBV6-3 to TRBJ1-1; 7 positions match TRBD1. V lost 6 bases to trimming and J lost 4 bases; unmatched junction nucleotides: 11. The CDR3 runs to 15 residues. The V gene's germline CDR1 is MNHEY and CDR2 SVGEGT.

This clonotype showed up many times. This chain links TRBV5-6 with TRBJ2-3, with 10 bases that match TRBD2. The CDR3 is 16 amino acids. Germline CDR1 SGHDT, CDR2 YYEEEE. V lost 2 bases and J lost 2; bases outside the gene matches: 5. Written as DNA, the CDR3 is TGTGCCAGCAGCTTTACCCTAGCGGGGGTCACAGATACGCAGTATTTT. It is translated as CASSFTLAGVTDTQYF. Full variable domain (rest looked up from reference TRBV5-6 and TRBJ2-3): DAGVTQSPTHLIKTRGQQVTLRCSPKSGHDTVSWYQQALGQGPQFIFQYYEEEERQRGNFPDRFSGHQFPNYSSELNVNALLLGDSALYLCASSFTLAGVTDTQYFGPGTRLTVL.

This clonotype has a handful of counts. This sequence joins TRBV21-1 and TRBJ2-2; TRBD2, as called in the table, went unchecked against the DNA. TRBV21-1 is a pseudogene locus. There are 17 residues in the CDR3. The CDR3 protein is CASSKEVWLAGTGELFF. The CDR3 coding sequence is TGTGCCAGCAGCAAAGAGGTTTGGCTAGCGGGGACCGGGGAGCTGTTTTTT.

Of note for this clonotype: Its ends do not fully match the called genes, so a read error is possible. In DNA, the CDR3 is TGTGCCAGCATGCTCTCCGGAGAGAGACCTAAATATGGCTACACCTTC. This translates into CASMLSGERPKYGYTF. The chain is built from TRBV6-1 and TRBJ1-2, with D unresolved. Germline V gene sequence: CDR1 MNHNS, CDR2 SASEGT. The length of the CDR3 is 16 residues.

This clonotype was recorded a few times. This chain joins TRBV5-1 and TRBJ2-1; the match to TRBD2 covers 10 bases. J was trimmed by 10 bases and V by 4 bases; bases with no gene match: 11. The CDR3 sequence is 15 residues long. Germline CDR1 reads SGHRS; CDR2 reads YFSETQ. Here the CDR3 reads CASSPGLALSFEQFF. In DNA, the CDR3 is TGCGCCAGCAGCCCGGGACTAGCGTTATCCTTCGAGCAGTTCTTC.

This sequence joins TRBV12-3 or TRBV12-4 and TRBJ2-5, with D perhaps being TRBD1 or TRBD2 (6 bases each). This CDR3 region has 17 residues. V shed 6 bases and J shed 5 bases, with 25 bases lying between them. For the CDR3, the DNA is TGTGCCAGCAGCCCGGGGTGGGAACCTAGGGGGAGGGAGACCCAGTACTTC. Encoded protein: CASSPGWEPRGRETQYF.

This chain uses TRBV12-3 or TRBV12-4 with TRBJ2-5, with 11 bases matching TRBD2. V lost 6 bases to trimming and J lost 4 bases; unmatched junction nucleotides: 4. CDR3 length: 14 residues. The CDR3 DNA follows: TGTGCCAGCAGCAGACTAGCGGGATCAGAGACCCAGTACTTC. This sequence encodes CASSRLAGSETQYF.

The genes are TRBV5-1 and TRBJ1-3; D ambiguous. Deletions cut 4 bases from V and 0 bases from J, with 11 bases between. The V gene's germline CDR1 is SGHRS and CDR2 YFSETQ. The CDR3 runs to 15 residues. The CDR3 sequence: CASSQDDGSGNTIYF. CDR3 nucleotide sequence: TGCGCCAGCAGCCAAGACGACGGCTCTGGAAACACCATATATTTT.

The rearrangement uses TRBV27 and TRBJ1-5, with D possibly being TRBD1 (6 bases). Germline CDR1 MNHEY, CDR2 SMNVEV (reference sequence). Trimming left V 2 bases short and J 7 bases short, with 15 bases between. This CDR3 is built from 15 residues. Here the CDR3 DNA reads TGTGCCAGCAGTTTACAAGGAACAGGGAGACAGCCCCAGCATTTT. This encodes CASSLQGTGRQPQHF.

This clonotype was counted many times. The V and J genes are TRBV6-1 and TRBJ2-5, with D perhaps TRBD2 (6 bases). This CDR3 has 13 residues. V was trimmed by 7 bases and J by 4 bases, leaving 13 bases between them. Germline CDR1 is MNHNS and CDR2 is SASEGT. In nucleotides, the CDR3 is TGTGCCAGCACTCGCGGGAATCGAGAGACCCAGTACTTC. It translates to CASTRGNRETQYF.